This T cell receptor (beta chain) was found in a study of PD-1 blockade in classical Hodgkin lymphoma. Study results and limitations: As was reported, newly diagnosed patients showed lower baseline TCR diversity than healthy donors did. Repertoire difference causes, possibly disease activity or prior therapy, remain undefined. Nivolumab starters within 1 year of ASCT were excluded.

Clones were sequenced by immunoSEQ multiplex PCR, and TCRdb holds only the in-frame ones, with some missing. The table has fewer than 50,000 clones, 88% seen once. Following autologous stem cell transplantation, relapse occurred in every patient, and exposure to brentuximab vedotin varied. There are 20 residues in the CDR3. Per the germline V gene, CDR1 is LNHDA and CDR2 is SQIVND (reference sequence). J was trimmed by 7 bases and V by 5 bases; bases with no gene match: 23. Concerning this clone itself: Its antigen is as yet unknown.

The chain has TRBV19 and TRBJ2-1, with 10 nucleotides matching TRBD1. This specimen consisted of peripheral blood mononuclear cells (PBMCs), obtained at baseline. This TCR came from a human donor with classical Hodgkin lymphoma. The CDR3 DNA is TGTGCCAGTAGTTCGAGCCCGACAGGGGGCGCGTTAATCGGGAGAAATGAGCAGTTCTTC. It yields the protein CASSSSPTGGALIGRNEQFF. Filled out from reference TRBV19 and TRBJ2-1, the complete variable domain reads DGGITQSPKYLFRKEGQNVTLSCEQNLNHDAMYWYRQDPGQGLRLIYYSQIVNDFQKGDIAEGYSVSREKKESFPLTVTSAQKNPTAFYLCASSSSPTGGALIGRNEQFFGPGTRLTVL.